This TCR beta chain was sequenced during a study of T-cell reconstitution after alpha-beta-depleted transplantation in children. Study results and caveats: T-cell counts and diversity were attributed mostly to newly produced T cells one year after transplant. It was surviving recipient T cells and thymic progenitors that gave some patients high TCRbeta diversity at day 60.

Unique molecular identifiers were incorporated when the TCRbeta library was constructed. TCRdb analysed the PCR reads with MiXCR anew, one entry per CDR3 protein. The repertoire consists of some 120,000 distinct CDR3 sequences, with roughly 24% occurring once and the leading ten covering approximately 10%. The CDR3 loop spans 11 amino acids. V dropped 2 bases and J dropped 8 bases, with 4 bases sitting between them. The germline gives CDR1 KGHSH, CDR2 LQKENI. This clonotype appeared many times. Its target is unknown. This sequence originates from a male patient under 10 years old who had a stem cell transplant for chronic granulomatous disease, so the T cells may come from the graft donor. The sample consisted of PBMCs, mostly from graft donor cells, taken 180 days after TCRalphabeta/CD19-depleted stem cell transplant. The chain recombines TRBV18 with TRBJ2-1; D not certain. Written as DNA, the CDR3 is TGTGCCAGCTCACCAAAGGATGAGCAGTTCTTC. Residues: CASSPKDEQFF.